Sequencing of this TCR beta chain was carried out in a study of T cells after yellow fever vaccination. The CDR3 consists of 17 residues. The germline V and J ends were trimmed by 4 bases and 2 bases, with 20 bases remaining between them. The germline gives CDR1 LGHNA, CDR2 YNFKEQ. Study findings and constraints: One caveat is that FACS-sorted repertoires could contain abundant clonotypes contaminating from the bulk population. CD4 and CD8 compartments shared a small share of clonotypes, likely from convergent recombination.

As regards this clonotype: As yet, its antigen is unknown.

MiXCR was run by TCRdb on the 5' RACE reads, yielding one entry per CDR3 protein. The data show tens of thousands of distinct CDR3 sequences, with about 7% seen just once and approximately 35% held by the top ten. Specimen: CD8+ T cells sorted from PBMCs, collected about 41 days after the first yellow fever vaccination. The V and J genes are TRBV4-2 and TRBJ1-1, with a possible D match to TRBD1 (5 bases). The clonotype was recovered from a man aged 18 to 29 who received the YFV17D yellow fever vaccine. CDR3 DNA: TGTGCCAGCAGCCCGCCGGGTGGACACATACCCAACACTGAAGCTTTCTTT. Amino acid sequence: CASSPPGGHIPNTEAFF.